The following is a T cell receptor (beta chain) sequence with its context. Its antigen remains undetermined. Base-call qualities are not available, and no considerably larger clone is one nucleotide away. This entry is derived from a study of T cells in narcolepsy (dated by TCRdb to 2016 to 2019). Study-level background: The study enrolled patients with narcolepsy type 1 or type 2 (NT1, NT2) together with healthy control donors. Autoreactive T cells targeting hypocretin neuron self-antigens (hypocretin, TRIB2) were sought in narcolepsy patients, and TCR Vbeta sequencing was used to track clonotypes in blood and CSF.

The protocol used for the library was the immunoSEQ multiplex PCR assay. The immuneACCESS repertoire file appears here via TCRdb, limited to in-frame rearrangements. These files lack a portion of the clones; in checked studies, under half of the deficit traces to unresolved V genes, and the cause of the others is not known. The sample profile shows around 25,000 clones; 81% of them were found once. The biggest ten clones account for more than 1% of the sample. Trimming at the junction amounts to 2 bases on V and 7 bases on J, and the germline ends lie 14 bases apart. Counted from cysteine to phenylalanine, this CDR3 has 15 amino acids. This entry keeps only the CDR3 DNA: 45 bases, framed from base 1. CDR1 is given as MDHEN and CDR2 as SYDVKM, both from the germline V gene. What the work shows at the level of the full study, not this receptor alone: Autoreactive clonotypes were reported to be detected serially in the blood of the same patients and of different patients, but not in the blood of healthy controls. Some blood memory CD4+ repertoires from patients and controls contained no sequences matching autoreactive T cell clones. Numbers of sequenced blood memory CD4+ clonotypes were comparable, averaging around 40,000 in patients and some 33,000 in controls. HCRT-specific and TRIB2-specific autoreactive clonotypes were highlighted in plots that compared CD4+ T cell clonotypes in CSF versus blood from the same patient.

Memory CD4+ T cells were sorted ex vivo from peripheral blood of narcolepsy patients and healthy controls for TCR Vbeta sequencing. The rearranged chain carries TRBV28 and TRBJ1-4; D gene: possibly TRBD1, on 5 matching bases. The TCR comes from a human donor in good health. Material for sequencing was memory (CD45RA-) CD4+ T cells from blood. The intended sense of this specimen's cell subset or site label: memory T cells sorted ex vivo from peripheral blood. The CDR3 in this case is CASSLAHLRGEKLFF. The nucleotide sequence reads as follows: TGTGCCAGCAGTTTAGCCCACCTAAGGGGTGAAAAACTGTTTTTT.